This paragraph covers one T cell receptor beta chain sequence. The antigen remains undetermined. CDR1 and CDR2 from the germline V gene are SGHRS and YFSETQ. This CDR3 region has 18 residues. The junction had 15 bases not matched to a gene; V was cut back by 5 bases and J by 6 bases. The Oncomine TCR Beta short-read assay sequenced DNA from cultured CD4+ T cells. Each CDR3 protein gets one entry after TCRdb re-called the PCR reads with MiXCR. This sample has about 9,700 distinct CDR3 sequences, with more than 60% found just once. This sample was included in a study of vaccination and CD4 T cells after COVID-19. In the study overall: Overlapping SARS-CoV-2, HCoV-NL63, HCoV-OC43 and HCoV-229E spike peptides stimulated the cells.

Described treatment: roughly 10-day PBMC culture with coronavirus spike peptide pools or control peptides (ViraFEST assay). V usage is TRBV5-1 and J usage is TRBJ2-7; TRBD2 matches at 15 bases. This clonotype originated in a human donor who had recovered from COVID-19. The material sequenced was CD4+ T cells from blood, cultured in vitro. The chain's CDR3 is CASRKGTSGRRLGLEQYF. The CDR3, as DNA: TGCGCCAGCAGAAAAGGGACTAGCGGGAGGAGGCTAGGACTCGAGCAGTACTTC.